A single T cell receptor beta chain is shown here with its context. Antigen specificity is unknown. The data belong to a study of circulating and synovial CD4+ cells in juvenile arthritis. Using immunoSEQ multiplex PCR, the repertoire was profiled, and TCRdb retains in-frame clones only, with some absent. Of just over 35,000 clones in the sample, about 94% are singletons; the top ten hold approximately 0.7%. Study-wide results and limits: Deeper sequencing increased measured overlap with synovial clonotypes. Bulk blood CD4 samples held at least an order of magnitude more or fewer genomes than CPL.

V was shortened by 5 bases and J by 0 bases, with 23 bases between the two germline ends. This CDR3 is built from 20 residues. Germline loops: CDR1 MNHEY, CDR2 SMNVEV (reference sequence). Sequenced input: CD4+ T cells from blood. The sequence derives from a human donor with juvenile idiopathic arthritis. The chain is built from TRBV27 and TRBJ2-6; D remains unclear. CDR3 in amino acids: CASSRYDGPTVVSGANVLTF. The CDR3 DNA is TGTGCCAGCAGTCGTTACGATGGGCCAACAGTCGTCTCTGGGGCCAACGTCCTGACTTTC. Based on the CDR3 plus reference TRBV27 and TRBJ2-6, the full variable domain is EAQVTQNPRYLITVTGKKLTVTCSQNMNHEYMSWYRQDPGLGLRQIYYSMNVEVTDKGDVPEGYKVSRKEKRNFPLILESPSPNQTSLYFCASSRYDGPTVVSGANVLTFGAGSRLTVL.